The present T cell receptor (beta chain) was sequenced within a study of control samples from healthy donors and cancer patients (dated by TCRdb to 2018 to 2021). Library prep was done by the immunoSEQ multiplex PCR assay. TCRdb limited this immuneACCESS table to in-frame rearrangements with V and J called. A share of clones is missing; checked studies link under half to unresolved V genes, and the rest is unexplained. The sample table holds some 90,000 clones, of which less than 90% were seen once. The top ten constitute approximately 7.6% of the sample. Regarding this clone: This receptor's antigen is unknown. No quality values exist for individual bases; no much larger clone is one base distant.

Spanning cysteine to phenylalanine, the CDR3 consists of 15 amino acids. The kept DNA is CDR3 alone, 45 bases in frame from the first base. The junction shows trimming of 4 bases on V and 10 bases on J, plus 22 bases between the germline ends. CDR1 and CDR2, looked up from the germline V gene, are SNHLY and FYNNEI. This sequence was found in a woman between 55 and 75 years old in good health. The rearrangement joined TRBV2 to TRBJ1-1; the D gene is perhaps TRBD1, on 6 matching bases. The sample comprised blood. In nucleotide form, the sequence is TGTGCCAGCAGTGGTGATCAGGGAGGAGGGGGGTCAGCTTTCTTT. It translates as CASSGDQGGGGSAFF.